The following is a T cell receptor (beta chain) sequence with its context. Its target is not known. This entry is derived from a study of T-cell memory formation after mild COVID-19. Findings and caveats of the study: Pre-infection memory held some responding clones, suggesting pre-existing cross-reactive T cells responded. Chiefly within CM and EM were the contracting CD4+ clones; CD8+ ones were within EMRA.

TCRdb passed the 5' RACE reads through MiXCR, listing each CDR3 protein once. The repertoire consists of fewer than 600,000 distinct CDR3 sequences, with roughly 20% occurring once and the leading ten covering 7% to 9%. The V end was cut by 5 bases, the J end by 4 bases, with 14 bases between. Germline CDR1 reads SSHAT; CDR2 reads FNYEAQ (reference sequence). The CDR3 sequence is 15 residues long. This sequence originates from an adult woman who had mild COVID-19 (a few samples of this study predate the infection). Cell type and time point are not known. The chain carries TRBV7-7 and TRBJ2-2, with unresolved D. Sequencing was performed on PBMCs or a T cell subset sorted from them (not recorded which). CDR3 nucleotide sequence: TGTGCCAGCAGCCTTGGGCGGTCCTTCACCGGGGAGCTGTTTTTT. Encoded protein: CASSLGRSFTGELFF. Supplemented by reference TRBV7-7 and TRBJ2-2, the full variable domain reads GAGVSQSPRYKVTKRGQDVTLRCDPISSHATLYWYQQALGQGPEFLTYFNYEAQPDKSGLPSDRFSAERPEGSISTLTIQRTEQRDSAMYRCASSLGRSFTGELFFGEGSRLTVL.